These 5 T cell receptor beta chains were all obtained from the same sample, sequenced in a study of shared clonotypes between healthy human individuals (dated by TCRdb to the early 2020s). Receptor amplification or capture employed the immunoSEQ multiplex PCR assay. What TCRdb holds here is the immuneACCESS table cut down to in-frame rearrangements. Part of the clones is not present; checked against another copy, under half of the missing clones reflect an unresolved V gene, and the others are unexplained. The sample table records some 900,000 clones; about three quarters of these occur just once. The ten top clones hold 1.5% of the sample. Sequencing was done on a sample of memory CD4+ T cells sorted from blood. In light of the paper, this sample's cell subset or site label describes: CD45RA-negative fraction. The receptors here all came from a man younger than 35 in good health.

The V call is TRBV5-6, the J call TRBJ2-1; perhaps TRBD1 as D (5 bases). Trimming stripped 4 bases from V and 4 bases from J, with 12 bases between. Per the germline V gene, CDR1 is SGHDT and CDR2 is YYEEEE. The CDR3 consists of 14 residues. This chain's CDR3 is CASSLRQTYNEQFF. As DNA, the CDR3 is TGTGCCAGCAGCCTAAGACAGACGTACAATGAGCAGTTCTTC. Variable domain in full (rest from reference TRBV5-6 and TRBJ2-1): DAGVTQSPTHLIKTRGQQVTLRCSPKSGHDTVSWYQQALGQGPQFIFQYYEEEERQRGNFPDRFSGHQFPNYSSELNVNALLLGDSALYLCASSLRQTYNEQFFGPGTRLTVL.

The chain has TRBV7-2 and TRBJ2-7, with TRBD1 identical over 7 bases. The length of the CDR3 is 17 residues. Germline V gene lookup returns CDR1 SGHTA and CDR2 FQGNSA. Trimming took 2 bases from V and 2 from J; bases not matched to a gene: 12. In nucleotides, the CDR3 is TGTGCCAGCAGCTTAACTTTCCGGGACAGCCTAACCTACGAGCAGTACTTC. This translates into CASSLTFRDSLTYEQYF.

This rearrangement joins TRBV9 to TRBJ1-6; the match to TRBD1 covers 7 bases. CDR3 length: 16 amino acids. The germline V gene encodes CDR1 SGDLS and CDR2 YYNGEE. Losses at the gene ends were 0 bases for V and 8 bases for J; bases not matched to a gene: 8. DNA of the CDR3: TGTGCCAGCAGCGTAGGGGAAGGGGGCGCCTATTCACCCCTCCACTTT. It specifies CASSVGEGGAYSPLHF.

V gene TRBV6-5 combines with J gene TRBJ2-7; 8 nucleotides line up with TRBD2. The ends lost 2 bases at V and 4 bases at J; junction bases unmatched: 7. The CDR3 extends over 15 amino acids. Germline V gives CDR1 MNHEY, CDR2 SVGAGI. The CDR3 reads CASSYAAGGTYEQYF. The CDR3 DNA reads as TGTGCCAGCAGTTACGCGGCGGGAGGAACGTACGAGCAGTACTTC.

The J gene is TRBJ2-7, the V gene TRBV6-1; 12 bases agree with TRBD1. The CDR3 contains 14 residues. After removal of 4 bases from V and 9 bases from J, the junction contained 7 bases not matched to a gene. CDR1 is MNHNS, CDR2 SASEGT, per germline. CDR3 nucleotides: TGTGCCAGCAGTGTGAGGGACAGGGGGCGCAGGCAGTACTTC. Encoded protein: CASSVRDRGRRQYF.